The 24 T cell receptor beta chains given below trace back to one sample, sequenced in a study of cytomegalovirus exposure and HLA in healthy donors (dated by TCRdb to 2015 to 2018). The library was built by means of the immunoSEQ multiplex PCR assay. For the multiplex PCR, a mixture combining 60 forward primers for TCR Vbeta segments and 13 reverse primers for TCR Jbeta segments was used. The table comes from immuneACCESS by way of TCRdb, which keeps in-frame sequences with V and J called. Part of the clones is missing from these tables; in studies checked, under half for an unresolved V gene and the rest for unknown reasons. For this sample the table gives about 200,000 clones, of which approximately 80% were detected only once. Around 3.5% of the sample comes from the top ten. The sample taken for sequencing was PBMCs. The receptor source for this set is a man in his forties or fifties in good health and CMV-seropositive.

This chain connects TRBV19 to TRBJ2-3, with TRBD2 as a possible D gene (5 bases). The CDR3 totals 14 residues. CDR1 LNHDA and CDR2 SQIVND come from the germline V gene (reference sequence). Trimming took off 11 bases at V and 5 bases at J, with 20 bases between the two ends. The CDR3 region is CASQGGARGDTQYF. CDR3 DNA sequence: TGTGCCTCCCAAGGCGGAGCTCGGGGAGATACGCAGTATTTT. The complete variable domain, with remaining parts taken from reference TRBV19 and TRBJ2-3, reads DGGITQSPKYLFRKEGQNVTLSCEQNLNHDAMYWYRQDPGQGLRLIYYSQIVNDFQKGDIAEGYSVSREKKESFPLTVTSAQKNPTAFYLCASQGGARGDTQYFGPGTRLTVL.

This clone came up a few times. This rearrangement joins TRBV7-9 to TRBJ1-5, with D perhaps matching TRBD1 (6 bases). Germline CDR1 reads SEHNR; CDR2 reads FQNEAQ (reference sequence). The V end was cut by 4 bases, the J end by 9 bases, with 13 bases between. The CDR3 is 13 amino acids. This CDR3 reads CASSSMGGAPQHF. The CDR3 nucleotides are TGTGCCAGCAGCTCTATGGGGGGGGCGCCCCAGCATTTT.

The chain recombines TRBV5-1 with TRBJ2-6, with D unclear. From germline, CDR1 is SGHRS and CDR2 YFSETQ. Deletions cut 0 bases from V and 0 bases from J, with 7 bases between. This CDR3 comprises 16 residues. The chain's CDR3 is CASSLASGSGANVLTF. CDR3 bases: TGCGCCAGCAGCTTGGCGTCAGGCTCTGGGGCCAACGTCCTGACTTTC.

This chain joins TRBV7-9 and TRBJ1-3; 9 bases fit TRBD1. Germline V gene lookup returns CDR1 SEHNR and CDR2 FQNEAQ (reference sequence). J gave up 2 bases and V 5 bases, and 4 bases lay outside the gene matches. This CDR3 spans 15 amino acids. Written as DNA, the CDR3 is TGTGCCAGCAGCGTAGGGACAGGGCCTGGAAACACCATATATTTT. Translating gives CASSVGTGPGNTIYF. Full variable domain (missing parts from reference TRBV7-9 and TRBJ1-3): DTGVSQNPRHKITKRGQNVTFRCDPISEHNRLYWYRQTLGQGPEFLTYFQNEAQLEKSRLLSDRFSAERPKGSFSTLEIQRTEQGDSAMYLCASSVGTGPGNTIYFGEGSWLTVV.

The table lists this clone with a count of one. V is TRBV29-1 and J is TRBJ2-1, with D hard to call. The CDR3 runs to 12 residues. Trimming cost V 7 bases and J 0 bases, with 7 bases left between them. Germline lookup yields CDR1 SQVTM and CDR2 ANQGSEA. The CDR3 loop reads CSGSSSYNEQFF. The CDR3 DNA reads TGCAGCGGAAGTAGCTCCTACAATGAGCAGTTCTTC.

CDR3 DNA sequence: TGTGCCAGCAGCTTGGGAGGGCAGGCTATCACCTACAATGAGCAGTTCTTC. This gives the protein CASSLGGQAITYNEQFF. The V gene is TRBV5-4, the J gene TRBJ2-1; perhaps TRBD2 as D (5 bases). Germline CDR1 SGHNT, CDR2 YYREEE (reference sequence). V was shortened by 0 bases and J by 2 bases, with 15 bases between the two germline ends. The CDR3 runs 17 residues.

DNA of the CDR3: TGTGCCAGCAGCCCTAACGTTGCGGATACGCAGTATTTT. Translation: CASSPNVADTQYF. This chain uses TRBV11-2 with TRBJ2-3; D is unresolved. Germline values: CDR1 SGHAT, CDR2 FQNNGV. The CDR3 length is 13 residues. The germline V and J ends were trimmed by 5 bases and 6 bases, with 12 bases remaining between them.

About this clone: Other DNA variants within this sample encode the same CDR3. The V and J genes are TRBV5-1 and TRBJ2-5, with 8 bases matching TRBD1. CDR3 length: 15 amino acids. Germline V CDR1 and CDR2: SGHRS, YFSETQ. J lost 4 bases, V lost 0 bases, and 5 bases had no gene match. In DNA form, the CDR3 reads TGCGCCAGCAGCTTGGGCCAGGGGGCGGGAGAGACCCAGTACTTC. Translated, it gives CASSLGQGAGETQYF.

The V and J genes are TRBV14 and TRBJ1-2, with TRBD1 matching 9 bases. Germline CDR1 reads SGHDN; CDR2 reads FVKESK. The V and J ends lost 4 bases and 2 bases, in that order; junction bases with no gene match: 5. The CDR3 has 15 amino acids. CDR3: CASSPGGQGNYGYTF. The CDR3 DNA sequence: TGTGCCAGCAGCCCGGGGGGACAGGGAAACTATGGCTACACCTTC.

V is TRBV21-1 and J is TRBJ1-4. TRBV21-1 represents a pseudogene. The CDR3 consists of 17 residues. This chain's CDR3 is CASSKGGEGWANEKLFF. The CDR3 DNA sequence: TGTGCCAGCAGCAAAGGGGGGGAGGGGTGGGCTAATGAAAAACTGTTTTTT.

The chain links TRBV2 to TRBJ1-2, with a tentative D call TRBD1 (5 bases). CDR1 is SNHLY and CDR2 is FYNNEI in the germline V gene. The CDR3 loop spans 13 amino acids. V lost 3 bases and J lost 6, with 11 bases in between. The CDR3 region is CASSDWGSDGYTF. The DNA for the CDR3 is TGTGCCAGCAGTGATTGGGGCTCCGATGGCTACACCTTC. Looking up the rest from reference TRBV2 and TRBJ1-2 gives the full variable domain: EPEVTQTPSHQVTQMGQEVILRCVPISNHLYFYWYRQILGQKVEFLVSFYNNEISEKSEIFDDQFSVERPDGSNFTLKIRSTKLEDSAMYFCASSDWGSDGYTFGSGTRLTVV.

The chain is built from TRBV7-2 and TRBJ2-3; no firm D call. Germline V lookup: CDR1 SGHTA, CDR2 FQGNSA. CDR3 length: 14 residues. V was pared by 1 base and J by 1 base, with 6 bases between. The CDR3, as DNA: TGTGCCAGCAGCTTAGACTACGGCACAGATACGCAGTATTTT. Its protein product is CASSLDYGTDTQYF.

This clone occurred a few times. The V call is TRBV7-3, the J call TRBJ2-1; TRBD1 might be the D (7 bases). Per the germline V gene, CDR1 is SGHTA and CDR2 is FQGTGA. Trimming left V 4 bases short and J 10 bases short, with 14 bases between. This CDR3 has 13 amino acids. CDR3: CASSSRQGGEQFF. CDR3 DNA sequence: TGTGCCAGCAGCTCAAGGCAGGGGGGCGAGCAGTTCTTC.

As DNA, the CDR3 is TGTGCCAGCAGACCTTATAGCGGGAGGACCTACGAGCAGTACTTC. Translation: CASRPYSGRTYEQYF. This chain connects TRBV6-5 to TRBJ2-7, with 10 nucleotides matching TRBD2. CDR3 length: 15 amino acids. The V gene's germline CDR1 is MNHEY and CDR2 SVGAGI. Unmatched junction bases numbered 7, after V lost 6 bases and J lost 2 bases.

The chain is built from TRBV9 and TRBJ2-7; 10 positions match TRBD1. Germline V lookup: CDR1 SGDLS, CDR2 YYNGEE. The CDR3 extends over 14 amino acids. J was trimmed by 5 bases and V by 5 bases; bases with no gene match: 7. CDR3 bases: TGTGCCAGCAGTTCGGGACAGGGGATGCACGAGCAGTACTTC. It specifies CASSSGQGMHEQYF. The full variable domain, rest sourced from reference TRBV9 and TRBJ2-7, is DSGVTQTPKHLITATGQRVTLRCSPRSGDLSVYWYQQSLDQGLQFLIQYYNGEERAKGNILERFSAQQFPDLHSELNLSSLELGDSALYFCASSSGQGMHEQYFGPGTRLTVT.

The J gene is TRBJ1-5, the V gene TRBV19; tentative D call: TRBD1 (5 bases). CDR1 LNHDA and CDR2 SQIVND come from the germline V gene (reference sequence). Between the trimmed V and J ends, which lost 4 bases and 0 bases, there was a span of 10 bases. The length of the CDR3 is 15 residues. CDR3 residues: CASSTPGYSNQPQHF. In nucleotides, the CDR3 is TGTGCCAGTAGTACCCCAGGGTATAGCAATCAGCCCCAGCATTTT.

The rearrangement uses TRBV6-5 and TRBJ1-4, with D perhaps matching TRBD1 (5 bases). Per germline, CDR1 MNHEY and CDR2 SVGAGI. This CDR3 spans 14 amino acids. The ends were cut back, 5 bases at V and 4 bases at J, with 11 bases in the middle. The CDR3 coding sequence is TGTGCCAGCAGTCGCTCAGGGCTTAATGAAAAACTGTTTTTT. Translation: CASSRSGLNEKLFF.

CDR3 DNA sequence: TGTGCCAGCAGCCTAGGACTAGCGGGGGGTCCAAAAGAGACCCAGTACTTC. This sequence encodes CASSLGLAGGPKETQYF. The chain has TRBV7-3 and TRBJ2-5; TRBD2 matches 14 bases. There are 17 residues in the CDR3. With 5 bases clipped from V and 3 bases from J, the junction kept 8 bases outside the gene matches. CDR1 is SGHTA, CDR2 FQGTGA, per germline.

The gene calls are TRBV6-1 and TRBJ2-5, with TRBD2 matching 10 bases. There are 15 residues in the CDR3. The J segment lost 1 base and the V segment lost 3 bases, leaving 2 bases of the junction unmatched. Germline V gene lookup returns CDR1 MNHNS and CDR2 SASEGT. In DNA, the CDR3 is TGTGCCAGCAGTGATTTAGCGGGGGGCCAAGAGACCCAGTACTTC. It translates to CASSDLAGGQETQYF.

V gene TRBV19 combines with J gene TRBJ1-5, with D maybe TRBD1 (5 bases). The CDR3 consists of 14 residues. V lost 3 bases, J lost 9 bases, and 15 bases lay in between. Germline V gene lookup returns CDR1 LNHDA and CDR2 SQIVND (reference sequence). The CDR3 reads CASSIPPSTAPQHF. The DNA of the CDR3 is TGTGCCAGTAGTATTCCCCCTTCGACAGCGCCCCAGCATTTT.

The rearrangement uses TRBV5-1 and TRBJ2-1; TRBD2 matches 15 bases. Germline V gene sequence: CDR1 SGHRS, CDR2 YFSETQ. The ends lost 6 bases at V and 7 bases at J; junction bases unmatched: 8. This CDR3 spans 16 amino acids. CDR3 nucleotides: TGCGCCAGCAAAAGGACTAGCGGGAGGGGGAGTAATGAGCAGTTCTTC. Translation gives CASKRTSGRGSNEQFF.

With regard to this clone: At one end, the junction sequence differs from germline, possibly due to a read error. The genes are TRBV19 and TRBJ2-6; 11 bases are shared with TRBD1. Germline V gene data show CDR1 as LNHDA and CDR2 as SQIVND (reference sequence). CDR3 length: 16 amino acids. The CDR3 sequence: CASRGTGGTGANVLPF. The CDR3, as DNA: TGTGCCAGTAGGGGGACAGGGGGGACTGGGGCCAACGTCCTGCCTTTC.

The rearrangement links TRBV7-6 to TRBJ2-3; 10 bases map to TRBD2. The germline V gene has CDR1 SGHVS and CDR2 FNYEAQ. The J segment lost 4 bases and the V segment lost 5 bases, leaving 9 bases of the junction unmatched. The CDR3 spans 16 residues. CDR3: CASSPLGLAGADTQYF. The CDR3 coding sequence is TGTGCCAGCAGCCCCCTGGGCCTAGCGGGAGCAGATACGCAGTATTTT.

This clone was observed a few times. V is TRBV6-5 and J is TRBJ1-5; D is perhaps TRBD1 (6 bases). With 2 bases removed from V and 5 bases from J, the gap between germline ends came to 13 bases. CDR1 MNHEY and CDR2 SVGAGI come from the germline V gene. This CDR3 has 15 amino acids. The CDR3 sequence is CASSYGTGLDQPQHF. The CDR3 nucleotides read TGTGCCAGCAGTTACGGCACAGGGTTGGATCAGCCCCAGCATTTT.